This record looks at one TCR beta chain sequence and its context. Sequencing was performed with immunoSEQ multiplex PCR; in TCRdb, only in-frame clones are kept and a portion is missing. Here the sample spans more than 100,000 clones, roughly 70% being singletons. These data are taken from a study of blood T cell repertoires in COVID-19. This TCR came from a human donor with acute or convalescent COVID-19. The donor label of this sample is uncertain. Material: peripheral blood.

In DNA form, the CDR3 reads TGCGCCAGCAGCTCAGGGACAGCCACAGATACGCAGTATTTT. Protein sequence: CASSSGTATDTQYF. J is TRBJ2-3 and V is TRBV5-1; 7 bases fit TRBD1. After removal of 3 bases from V and 2 bases from J, the junction contained 3 bases not matched to a gene. CDR3 length: 14 amino acids. Germline V gene lookup returns CDR1 SGHRS and CDR2 YFSETQ.